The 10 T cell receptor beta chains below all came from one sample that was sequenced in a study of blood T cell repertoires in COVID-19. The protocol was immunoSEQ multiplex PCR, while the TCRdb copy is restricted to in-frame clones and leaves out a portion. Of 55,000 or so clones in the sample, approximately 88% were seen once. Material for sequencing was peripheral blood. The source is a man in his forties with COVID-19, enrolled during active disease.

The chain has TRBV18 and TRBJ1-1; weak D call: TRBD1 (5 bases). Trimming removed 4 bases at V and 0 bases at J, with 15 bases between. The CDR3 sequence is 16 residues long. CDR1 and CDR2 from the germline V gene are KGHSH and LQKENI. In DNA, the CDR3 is TGTGCCAGCTCACAGTCGGGGGGATTTATGAACACTGAAGCTTTCTTT. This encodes CASSQSGGFMNTEAFF.

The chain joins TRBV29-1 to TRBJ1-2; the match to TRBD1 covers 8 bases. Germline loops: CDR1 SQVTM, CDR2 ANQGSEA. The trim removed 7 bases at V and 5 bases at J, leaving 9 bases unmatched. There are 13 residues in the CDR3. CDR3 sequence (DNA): TGCAGCGCCAAACCAGGGGGCAGATATGGCTACACCTTC. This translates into CSAKPGGRYGYTF.

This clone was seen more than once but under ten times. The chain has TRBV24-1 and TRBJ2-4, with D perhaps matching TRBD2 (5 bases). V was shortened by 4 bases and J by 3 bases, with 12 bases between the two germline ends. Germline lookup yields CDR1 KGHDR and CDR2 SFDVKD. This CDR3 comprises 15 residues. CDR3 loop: CATSDSREVKNIQYF. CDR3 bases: TGTGCCACCAGTGACTCCCGGGAAGTCAAAAACATTCAGTACTTC.

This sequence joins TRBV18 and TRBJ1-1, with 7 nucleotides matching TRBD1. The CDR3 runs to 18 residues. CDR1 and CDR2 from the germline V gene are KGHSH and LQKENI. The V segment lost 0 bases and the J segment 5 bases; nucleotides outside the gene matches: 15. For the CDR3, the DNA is TGTGCCAGCTCACCACCTTCAGGGGGTAATGTTGGGGGGACTGAAGCTTTCTTT. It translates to CASSPPSGGNVGGTEAFF.

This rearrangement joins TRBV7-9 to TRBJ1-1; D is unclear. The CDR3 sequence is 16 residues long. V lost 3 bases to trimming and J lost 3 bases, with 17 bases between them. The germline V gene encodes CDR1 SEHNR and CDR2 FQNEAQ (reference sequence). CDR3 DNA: TGTGCCAGCAGCTTCCGAAGGGTGGGAGTTCACACTGAAGCTTTCTTT. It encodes CASSFRRVGVHTEAFF.

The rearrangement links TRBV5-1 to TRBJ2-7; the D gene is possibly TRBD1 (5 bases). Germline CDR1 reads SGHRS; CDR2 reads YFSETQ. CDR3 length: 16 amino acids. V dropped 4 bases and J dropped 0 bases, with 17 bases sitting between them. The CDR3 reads CASSRSQGRSSYEQYF. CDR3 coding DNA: TGCGCCAGCAGCCGAAGTCAGGGCCGAAGCTCCTACGAGCAGTACTTC.

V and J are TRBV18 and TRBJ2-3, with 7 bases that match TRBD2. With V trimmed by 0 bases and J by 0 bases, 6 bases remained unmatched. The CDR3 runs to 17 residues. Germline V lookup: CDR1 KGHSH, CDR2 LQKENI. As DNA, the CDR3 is TGTGCCAGCTCACCACCTTGGGGAGGGAGCAGCACAGATACGCAGTATTTT. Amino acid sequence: CASSPPWGGSSTDTQYF.

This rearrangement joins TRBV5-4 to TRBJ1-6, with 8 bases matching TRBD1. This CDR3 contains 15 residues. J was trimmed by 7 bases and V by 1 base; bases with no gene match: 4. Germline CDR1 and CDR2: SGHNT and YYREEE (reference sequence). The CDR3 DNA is TGTGCCAGCAGCTTGCAAGGGACAGGCAATTCACCCCTCCACTTT. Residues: CASSLQGTGNSPLHF.

Here the CDR3 reads CASSDSTGYNEKLFF. The CDR3 nucleotides are TGTGCCAGCAGCGACTCGACAGGGTATAATGAAAAACTGTTTTTT. The V call is TRBV9, the J call TRBJ1-4, with 7 positions matching TRBD1. Trimming took 3 bases from V and 4 from J; bases not matched to a gene: 6. Germline CDR1 reads SGDLS; CDR2 reads YYNGEE. The CDR3 is 15 amino acids.

The chain's CDR3 is CASSAANWNYGYTF. The CDR3 DNA sequence: TGTGCCAGCAGTGCTGCCAACTGGAACTATGGCTACACCTTC. This chain connects TRBV25-1 to TRBJ1-2; D gene unclear. V was shortened by 4 bases and J by 2 bases, with 11 bases between the two germline ends. CDR1 is MGHDK, CDR2 SYGVNS, per germline. The CDR3 covers 14 residues.